This T cell receptor beta chain was recovered during a study of T-cell reconstitution after alpha-beta-depleted transplantation in children. Preparation of the TCRbeta library used unique molecular identifiers. TCRdb reprocessed the PCR reads with MiXCR, giving one entry per CDR3 protein. Of about 830,000 distinct CDR3 sequences in the sample, less than 20% were seen once. The sequences come from PBMCs, mostly from graft donor cells, collected 360 days after TCRalphabeta/CD19-depleted stem cell transplant. This receptor was identified in a male patient aged 5 to 17 who had a stem cell transplant for acute lymphoblastic leukemia, so the T cells may come from the graft donor.

CDR3 nucleotide sequence: TGTGCCAGCAGCTCCCGGGACTCGGGGACCTACGAGCAGTACTTC. Encoded protein: CASSSRDSGTYEQYF. J is TRBJ2-7 and V is TRBV7-2, with D perhaps matching TRBD2 (6 bases). V gave up 4 bases and J gave up 2 bases, with 15 bases separating them. The germline V gene has CDR1 SGHTA and CDR2 FQGNSA. The CDR3 is made up of 15 amino acids.